The clone carrying this T cell receptor (beta chain) has only one observation. At one end, the junction sequence differs from germline, possibly due to a read error. The CDR3 sequence is 14 residues long. CDR1 and CDR2 from the germline V gene are SGHVS and FNYEAQ. TCRdb recomputed calls from the 5' RACE reads with MiXCR, one row per CDR3 protein. The data hold about 40,000 distinct CDR3 sequences, with under 20% observed a single time. This TCR came from a female donor with breast cancer. The chain combines TRBV7-6 with TRBJ2-5; D is possibly TRBD1 (6 bases). Sequencing was performed on naive CD4+ T cells sorted from a lymph node. Subset specified: naive CD4+ T cells, CD4+CD45RA+CD25-. The chain's CDR3 is CASSAQQGIQTQHF. Here the CDR3 DNA reads TGTGCCAGCAGCGCCCAACAGGGTATACAGACCCAGCACTTC.